This TCR beta chain came from a study of shared clonotypes between healthy human individuals. This CDR3 comprises 14 residues. V was clipped by 4 bases and J by 4 bases, with 14 bases between them. The germline CDR1 and CDR2 sequences are SGHDT and YYEEEE. Profiled with immunoSEQ multiplex PCR; TCRdb holds only in-frame clones, not every one. The sample carries hundreds of thousands of clones, approximately 95% recorded once. The chain has TRBV5-6 and TRBJ2-5; D may be TRBD1 (5 bases). Sequenced input: naive CD4+ T cells sorted from blood. Subset reported: CD45RA+ positively selected. The TCR originated in a woman aged 30 to 39 in good health. Here the CDR3 DNA reads TGTGCCAGCAGCCTCCTTAGAAGGGGAGAGACCCAGTACTTC. It is translated as CASSLLRRGETQYF.